The 20 T cell receptor beta chains in this list originate from one sample, sequenced in a study of technical replicates of blood from several donors (TCRdb year 2017). Receptor libraries were prepared by the immunoSEQ multiplex PCR assay. The source is immuneACCESS, and TCRdb retained only in-frame sequences with V and J called. Part of the clones is not carried over; for the studies checked, unresolved V genes explain less than half of this, and the remainder is unexplained. The table for this sample lists roughly 93,000 clones; roughly 96% of them were counted only once. The ten largest clones take up approximately 0.26% of the sample. Sequenced: T cells isolated from PBMCs. The receptors derive from a human donor in good health.

This clone occurred once. V is TRBV5-4 and J is TRBJ2-4; 11 nucleotides line up with TRBD1. CDR3 length: 13 amino acids. V lost 3 bases to trimming and J lost 7 bases; unmatched junction nucleotides: 0. The germline V gene encodes CDR1 SGHNT and CDR2 YYREEE (reference sequence). The CDR3 DNA reads as TGTGCCAGCAGCTGGGACAGGGGGAACATTCAGTACTTC. Translating gives CASSWDRGNIQYF.

CDR3 DNA sequence: TGTGCCAGCAGCGACCGGGACAGGGGTTACGAGCAGTACTTC. Protein: CASSDRDRGYEQYF. The chain has TRBV11-2 and TRBJ2-7; 10 positions match TRBD1. The CDR3 sequence is 14 residues long. Per the germline V gene, CDR1 is SGHAT and CDR2 is FQNNGV. The junction had 5 bases not matched to a gene; V was cut back by 5 bases and J by 4 bases. Looking up the rest from reference TRBV11-2 and TRBJ2-7 gives the full variable domain: EAGVAQSPRYKIIEKRQSVAFWCNPISGHATLYWYQQILGQGPKLLIQFQNNGVVDDSQLPKDRFSAERLKGVDSTLKIQPAKLEDSAVYLCASSDRDRGYEQYFGPGTRLTVT.

The CDR3 region is CASSEVGLWGLPGGNNEQFF. The CDR3 DNA reads TGCGCCAGCAGTGAGGTCGGTCTCTGGGGATTACCTGGGGGGAACAATGAGCAGTTCTTC. The chain has TRBV10-1 and TRBJ2-1; possible D gene TRBD2, 6 bases. The CDR3 covers 20 residues. Germline assignment: CDR1 WNHNN and CDR2 SYGVQD (reference sequence). V was shortened by 2 bases and J by 5 bases, with 28 bases between the two germline ends.

The rearrangement uses TRBV9 and TRBJ2-2; TRBD2 agrees at 11 bases. Germline-derived CDR1 and CDR2 are SGDLS and YYNGEE. Germline trimming cut 4 bases from V and 2 bases from J; bases unmatched to any gene: 7. The CDR3 loop spans 17 amino acids. CDR3 in DNA: TGTGCCAGCAGCATCCGACTAGCGGGGCTTAACACCGGGGAGCTGTTTTTT. Amino acids: CASSIRLAGLNTGELFF.

This chain joins TRBV28 and TRBJ2-2; 7 positions agree with TRBD1. The length of the CDR3 is 16 residues. V gave up 3 bases and J gave up 4 bases; unmatched junction bases: 8. Germline CDR1 and CDR2: MDHEN and SYDVKM. In nucleotides, the CDR3 is TGTGCCAGCAGTTTTTCCTTGAGGGGGCGCACCGGGGAGCTGTTTTTT. Translating gives CASSFSLRGRTGELFF.

The chain couples TRBV5-1 to TRBJ2-1; no reliable D call. CDR1 is SGHRS, CDR2 YFSETQ, per germline. Trimming left V 4 bases short and J 9 bases short, with 11 bases between. This CDR3 contains 12 residues. The CDR3 spells CASSQGEVEQFF. The DNA for the CDR3 is TGCGCCAGCAGCCAAGGTGAGGTTGAGCAGTTCTTC.

The CDR3 sequence: CASSLSLSMNTEAFF. The CDR3 coding sequence is TGTGCCAGCAGTCTAAGTTTGTCGATGAACACTGAAGCTTTCTTT. The V call is TRBV25-1, the J call TRBJ1-1; D call uncertain. There are 15 residues in the CDR3. The germline CDR1 and CDR2 sequences are MGHDK and SYGVNS. V lost 5 bases and J 0 bases, leaving 13 bases between the germline ends.

The chain uses TRBV4-1 and TRBJ2-2; 11 positions match TRBD1. V gave up 8 bases and J gave up 4 bases; unmatched junction bases: 15. The germline V gene has CDR1 MGHRA and CDR2 YSYEKL. The CDR3 is 18 amino acids. The CDR3: CASSPGGAGTGGTGELFF. The CDR3 DNA reads TGCGCCAGCTCCCCAGGGGGGGCCGGGACAGGGGGCACCGGGGAGCTGTTTTTT.

The chain recombines TRBV5-1 with TRBJ2-2; TRBD2 matches 12 bases. The germline V gene has CDR1 SGHRS and CDR2 YFSETQ. This CDR3 has 16 residues. The junction had 5 bases not matched to a gene; V was cut back by 1 base and J by 7 bases. CDR3 sequence: CASSLSSGRAVGELFF. The CDR3 nucleotides are TGCGCCAGCAGCTTGTCTAGCGGGAGGGCCGTCGGGGAGCTGTTTTTT.

The chain carries TRBV5-1 and TRBJ1-2; possible D gene TRBD1, 5 bases. V was cut by 0 bases and J by 8 bases, with 14 bases left in between. The CDR3 spans 14 residues. CDR1 and CDR2 (germline): SGHRS, YFSETQ. CDR3 sequence (DNA): TGCGCCAGCAGCTTGGACCCAGGGTCCCGGGGCTACACCTTC. Translating it yields CASSLDPGSRGYTF.

The chain carries TRBV5-6 and TRBJ1-1; 9 positions agree with TRBD1. CDR1 and CDR2 (germline): SGHDT, YYEEEE. V lost 2 bases, J lost 10 bases, and 9 bases stayed unmatched. The CDR3 is 14 amino acids. CDR3 sequence: CASSLGQGSRGAFF. CDR3 bases: TGTGCCAGCAGCTTAGGACAGGGGAGTAGAGGAGCTTTCTTT.

This chain's CDR3 is CASSLKEAYEQYF. CDR3 nucleotide sequence: TGTGCCAGCAGTTTAAAGGAGGCCTACGAGCAGTACTTC. The chain links TRBV28 to TRBJ2-7; tentative D call: TRBD2 (5 bases). Germline values: CDR1 MDHEN, CDR2 SYDVKM. Trimming stripped 2 bases from V and 2 bases from J, with 7 bases between. This CDR3 contains 13 residues.

J is TRBJ2-7 and V is TRBV7-9; possibly TRBD1 for D (6 bases). V shed 5 bases and J shed 6 bases, with 14 bases lying between them. CDR3 length: 13 residues. Germline CDR1 and CDR2: SEHNR and FQNEAQ (reference sequence). The CDR3 bases are TGTGCCAGCAGCCCCTCAGGACAGTTCGAGCAGTACTTC. Translated, it gives CASSPSGQFEQYF.

V usage is TRBV6-5 and J usage is TRBJ1-1; D uncertain. CDR1 MNHEY and CDR2 SVGAGI come from the germline V gene. V lost 8 bases and J lost 4, with 17 bases in between. CDR3 size: 14 residues. The CDR3 DNA follows: TGTGCCAGCCGAAGGGCCCGAGAGGGCACTGAAGCTTTCTTT. Protein sequence: CASRRAREGTEAFF.

J is TRBJ2-7 and V is TRBV2; possibly TRBD1 for D (6 bases). The CDR3 totals 12 residues. Germline CDR1 and CDR2: SNHLY and FYNNEI. Between the trimmed V and J ends, which lost 10 bases and 2 bases, there was a span of 12 bases. CDR3 loop: CATKGQPYEQYF. CDR3 DNA sequence: TGTGCCACGAAGGGACAACCCTACGAGCAGTACTTC.

The chain uses TRBV6-5 and TRBJ2-3; 10 nucleotides match TRBD1. Germline CDR1 is MNHEY and CDR2 is SVGAGI. The CDR3 has 15 amino acids. V shed 6 bases and J 0 bases; nucleotides not matched to a gene: 3. This CDR3 reads CASRRQGASTDTQYF. The CDR3, as DNA: TGTGCCAGCAGACGACAGGGGGCCAGCACAGATACGCAGTATTTT.

The V and J genes are TRBV18 and TRBJ2-7; 11 nucleotides match TRBD2. V trimming: 0 bases; J trimming: 4 bases; junction bases outside the gene matches: 5. Germline V lookup: CDR1 KGHSH, CDR2 LQKENI. The CDR3 is 16 residues long. The CDR3 sequence: CASSPPSGRASYEQYF. CDR3 nucleotide sequence: TGTGCCAGCTCACCACCTAGCGGGAGGGCGTCGTACGAGCAGTACTTC.

The rearrangement uses TRBV10-2 and TRBJ2-7, with 8 bases matching TRBD1. Losses at the gene ends were 6 bases for V and 1 base for J; bases not matched to a gene: 5. Germline V CDR1 and CDR2: WSHSY, SAAADI. This CDR3 has 14 residues. The DNA for the CDR3 is TGCGCCAGCAGGCGGGACAGGACTTCCTACGAGCAGTACTTC. Translation gives CASRRDRTSYEQYF.

This sequence joins TRBV6-5 and TRBJ2-7, with 12 bases fitting TRBD2. V lost 5 bases, J lost 5 bases, and 4 bases stayed unmatched. CDR1 and CDR2 (germline): MNHEY, SVGAGI. This CDR3 region has 14 residues. CDR3 in amino acids: CASSLAGGPHEQYF. Here the CDR3 DNA reads TGTGCCAGCAGTCTAGCGGGAGGGCCCCACGAGCAGTACTTC.

The chain employs TRBV30 and TRBJ2-7; D is perhaps TRBD2 (5 bases). The CDR3 consists of 13 residues. CDR1 and CDR2 (germline): GTSNPN, SVGIG (reference sequence). V was clipped by 4 bases and J by 0 bases, with 10 bases between them. Written as DNA, the CDR3 is TGTGCCTGGAAGACGGGAAGCTCCTACGAGCAGTACTTC. Encoded protein: CAWKTGSSYEQYF.